What follows are 9 T cell receptor beta chains derived from one specimen sequenced in a study of the immune and genomic landscape of osteosarcoma. The data were produced by immunoSEQ multiplex PCR, yet TCRdb's version contains in-frame clones alone and is incomplete. The sample contains roughly 3,000 clones, about 80% of which appear only once. The sequencing input was metastatic tumor tissue from the lung. The receptor set was obtained from a young woman with osteosarcoma.

This clone was seen a handful of times. This chain joins TRBV7-2 and TRBJ2-3, with D maybe TRBD2 (7 bases). The CDR3 covers 15 residues. Trimming stripped 2 bases from V and 3 bases from J, with 12 bases between. Germline CDR1 is SGHTA and CDR2 is FQGNSA. CDR3 region: CASSLIGGRTDTQYF. DNA for the CDR3: TGTGCCAGCAGCTTAATCGGGGGGCGGACAGATACGCAGTATTTT.

The chain has TRBV21-1 and TRBJ1-2; the D call TRBD1 from the table was never checked on the DNA. TRBV21-1 is shown as a pseudogene. There are 17 residues in the CDR3. CDR3 sequence: CASSKVGSSGVGSGYTF. The CDR3, as DNA: TGTGCCAGCAGCAAAGTAGGGAGTTCAGGGGTCGGTAGTGGCTACACCTTC.

The chain is built from TRBV6-1 and TRBJ2-2; 8 nucleotides align to TRBD1. This CDR3 has 17 amino acids. Germline-derived CDR1 and CDR2 are MNHNS and SASEGT. With 2 bases clipped from V and 6 bases from J, the junction kept 11 bases outside the gene matches. The CDR3 region is CASSEFRGRRVPGELFF. In DNA, the CDR3 is TGTGCCAGCAGTGAATTCAGGGGGCGACGTGTACCCGGGGAGCTGTTTTTT.

This clone is labeled large (0.1 to 1%). V is TRBV9 and J is TRBJ1-5, with TRBD1 matching 7 bases. V lost 2 bases to trimming and J lost 6 bases; unmatched junction nucleotides: 8. Germline-derived CDR1 and CDR2 are SGDLS and YYNGEE. CDR3 length: 15 amino acids. CDR3 nucleotides: TGTGCCAGCAGCGTGGGAGGGGGCGCAGGTCAGCCCCAGCATTTT. Translated, it gives CASSVGGGAGQPQHF.

V gene TRBV18 combines with J gene TRBJ2-7; 12 bases fit TRBD1. CDR1 is KGHSH, CDR2 LQKENI, per germline. After removal of 1 base from V and 2 bases from J, the junction contained 6 bases not matched to a gene. The CDR3 sequence is 17 residues long. The CDR3 region is CASSPRGTGGEAYEQYV. The CDR3 region has the DNA TGTGCCAGCTCACCACGCGGGACAGGGGGCGAAGCCTACGAGCAGTACGTC.

The rearrangement links TRBV5-1 to TRBJ1-2; 7 bases are shared with TRBD1. In germline, CDR1 is SGHRS, CDR2 YFSETQ. J lost 3 bases, V lost 4 bases, and 9 bases had no gene match. The CDR3 loop spans 15 amino acids. The CDR3, as DNA: TGCGCCAGCAGCGACCTAATAGGGACAGACTATGGCTACACCTTC. Translation: CASSDLIGTDYGYTF.

The chain links TRBV5-5 to TRBJ1-3; D not resolved. Trimming left V 4 bases short and J 1 base short, with 18 bases between. Per germline, CDR1 SGHKS and CDR2 YYEKEE (reference sequence). CDR3 size: 17 residues. In nucleotides, the CDR3 is TGTGCCAGCAGCCACCTAGAGGCTGGGTTATCTGGAAACACCATATATTTT. Its translation: CASSHLEAGLSGNTIYF.

The chain has TRBV29-1 and TRBJ1-1; D perhaps matches TRBD1 (6 bases). Per germline, CDR1 SQVTM and CDR2 ANQGSEA. Trimming shortened V by 0 bases and J by 3 bases, and 14 bases separated the two germline ends. The CDR3 covers 15 residues. CDR3 sequence: CSVEDQGRGYTEAFF. Here the CDR3 DNA reads TGCAGCGTTGAAGATCAGGGCAGGGGTTACACTGAAGCTTTCTTT.

The rearrangement joins TRBV27 to TRBJ2-2; TRBD1 might be the D (5 bases). CDR3 length equals 16 residues. Germline V gene lookup returns CDR1 MNHEY and CDR2 SMNVEV (reference sequence). V gave up 5 bases and J gave up 2 bases, with 15 bases separating them. Written as DNA, the CDR3 is TGTGCCAGCAGTCCGCTCACAGGATTTAACACCGGGGAGCTGTTTTTT. This codes for CASSPLTGFNTGELFF.